The T cell receptor beta chain under discussion was sequenced for a study of response to subunit inactivated influenza vaccine. TCRdb ran MiXCR on the RT-PCR reads and lists one entry per CDR3 protein. The sample records fewer than 600,000 distinct CDR3 sequences, more than 7% being singletons. V lost 7 bases, J lost 10 bases, and 12 bases stayed unmatched. Germline V gene lookup returns CDR1 MNHNS and CDR2 SASEGT. The CDR3 is made up of 14 amino acids. Findings and caveats of the study: The authors suggested that few new T cells are recruited per seasonal influenza vaccination.

This clonotype was observed at least ten times. Antigen unknown. This receptor was identified in a man aged 45 to 75 who received an inactivated influenza vaccine. The sequencing used PBMCs from blood, collected roughly 24 months after vaccination. The V call is TRBV6-1, the J call TRBJ1-5; 8 bases are a match to TRBD1. Here the CDR3 DNA reads TGTGCCAGCATAAACCGACAGGGGTGGAATCCCCAGCATTTT. Protein product: CASINRQGWNPQHF.